This T cell receptor (beta chain) came from a study of T cell responses to AZD1222 COVID-19 vaccine. Germline-derived CDR1 and CDR2 are SGHAT and FQNNGV. Trimming removed 5 bases from V and 5 bases from J, with 19 bases in between. The CDR3 is made up of 16 amino acids. Measured with immunoSEQ multiplex PCR; TCRdb has only the in-frame clones, and not every one. The table includes more than 150,000 clones, approximately 92% detected once. Study-level points and caveats: Spike was spanned by vaccine-associated CD4 TCRs, which were dominant at 160-218 and 743-854. Vaccination with two AZD1222 doses was followed by a rise in Spike-specific TCR breadth and depth.

As to this clone: The antigen remains undetermined.

The TCR was taken from an adult in good health. V is TRBV11-2 and J is TRBJ2-1; either TRBD1 or TRBD2 may fit D (5 bases each). Sequences were derived from peripheral blood, sampled on day 0 of AZD1222 vaccination. CDR3 sequence: CASSDGTALADNEQFF. The CDR3 nucleotides are TGTGCCAGCAGCGACGGGACCGCCTTAGCCGACAATGAGCAGTTCTTC.